One and the same sample provided the 23 T cell receptor beta chains below, sequenced in a study of blood T cell repertoires in COVID-19. Only in-frame clones appear in the TCRdb table, and some are missing; sequencing was by immunoSEQ multiplex PCR. The top ten clones hold approximately 5.1% of a sample with 250,000 to 300,000 clones, around 85% of them seen once. Material for sequencing was peripheral blood. The receptors here all came from a man aged 50-60 years with active or convalescent COVID-19.

The table lists this clone with a count of one. The chain joins TRBV13 to TRBJ2-6; 10 bases align to TRBD1. The V gene end was trimmed by 5 bases and the J gene end by 1 base; junction bases not matched to a gene: 11. Germline CDR1 PRHDT, CDR2 FYEKMQ (reference sequence). This CDR3 has 19 amino acids. The CDR3 loop is CASSTPRQGAVSGANVLTF. For the CDR3, the DNA is TGTGCCAGCAGCACCCCCCGACAGGGGGCAGTGTCTGGGGCCAACGTCCTGACTTTC.

V usage is TRBV10-1 and J usage is TRBJ2-3; 9 positions match TRBD1. The CDR3 runs 16 residues. Germline values: CDR1 WNHNN, CDR2 SYGVQD (reference sequence). V gave up 3 bases and J gave up 3 bases; unmatched junction bases: 7. CDR3: CASSEAGTGLTDTQYF. The CDR3 DNA follows: TGCGCCAGCAGTGAAGCCGGGACAGGGTTAACAGATACGCAGTATTTT.

This chain links TRBV9 with TRBJ1-3; the D gene is possibly TRBD1 (6 bases). Looked up from germline, CDR1 is SGDLS and CDR2 is YYNGEE. Trimming took off 3 bases at V and 0 bases at J, with 22 bases between the two ends. The CDR3 runs 19 residues. The CDR3: CASSALGRGGGRSGNTIYF. The CDR3 coding sequence is TGTGCCAGCAGCGCATTAGGACGCGGCGGGGGCCGCTCTGGAAACACCATATATTTT.

The genes are TRBV6-1 and TRBJ1-5; 7 nucleotides line up with TRBD1. V trimming: 2 bases; J trimming: 5 bases; junction bases outside the gene matches: 6. Germline values: CDR1 MNHNS, CDR2 SASEGT. This CDR3 has 15 amino acids. In nucleotides, the CDR3 is TGTGCCAGCAGTGAACAAGGGGACAGATATCAGCCCCAGCATTTT. This sequence encodes CASSEQGDRYQPQHF.

This clone appeared once. V gene TRBV7-8 combines with J gene TRBJ1-5, with 9 bases aligning to TRBD1. Germline CDR1 and CDR2: SGHVS and FQNEAQ. V gave up 0 bases and J gave up 7 bases; unmatched junction bases: 10. This CDR3 region has 17 residues. CDR3 sequence reads: CASSLAPWTGDWQPQHF. The CDR3 bases are TGTGCCAGCAGCTTAGCACCGTGGACAGGGGACTGGCAGCCCCAGCATTTT.

The V call is TRBV6-5, the J call TRBJ2-5; maybe TRBD1 (5 bases). Looked up from germline, CDR1 is MNHEY and CDR2 is SVGAGI. The CDR3 is 11 amino acids. V gave up 9 bases and J gave up 5 bases, with 10 bases separating them. The CDR3 protein is CASSRGETQYF. The CDR3 nucleotides are TGTGCCAGTAGTAGGGGCGAGACCCAGTACTTC.

In DNA, the CDR3 is TGTGCCAGCACGGATAGGGGAGGGATTTGCACCTTC. Amino acid sequence: CASTDRGGICTF. This chain uses TRBV6-5 with TRBJ1-2, with TRBD1 as a possible D gene (5 bases). The CDR3 consists of 12 residues. Trimming cost V 7 bases and J 13 bases, with 19 bases left between them. CDR1 is MNHEY and CDR2 is SVGAGI in the germline V gene.

The chain carries TRBV7-8 and TRBJ2-1, with a weak D call TRBD2 (6 bases). V lost 10 bases and J 6 bases, leaving 25 bases between the germline ends. CDR3 length: 16 residues. CDR1 SGHVS and CDR2 FQNEAQ come from the germline V gene. DNA of the CDR3: TGTGCCACGCGAGGGGACTTAGCTCAGAGCGGCAATGAGCAGTTCTTC. It encodes CATRGDLAQSGNEQFF.

CDR3 loop: CASSFRSGEQFF. The CDR3 DNA is TGTGCCAGCAGCTTTCGCTCGGGGGAGCAGTTCTTC. This chain links TRBV11-3 with TRBJ2-1, with a possible D match to TRBD2 (5 bases). There are 12 residues in the CDR3. In germline, CDR1 is SGHNT, CDR2 YENEEA. Deletions cut 3 bases from V and 10 bases from J, with 10 bases between.

The chain carries TRBV19 and TRBJ2-7; D is undetermined. CDR3 length equals 11 residues. Germline values: CDR1 LNHDA, CDR2 SQIVND (reference sequence). V dropped 8 bases and J dropped 2 bases, with 7 bases sitting between them. The CDR3 here is CASSSAYEQYF. Written as DNA, the CDR3 is TGTGCCAGTTCCTCCGCCTACGAGCAGTACTTC.

The CDR3 protein is CASTSESTLVADTQYF. Written as DNA, the CDR3 is TGTGCCAGCACTTCGGAGTCTACACTGGTGGCAGATACGCAGTATTTT. The V gene is TRBV9, the J gene TRBJ2-3; no clear D gene. Germline CDR1 SGDLS, CDR2 YYNGEE. This CDR3 comprises 16 residues. Trimming took off 6 bases at V and 4 bases at J, with 21 bases between the two ends.

V is TRBV7-8 and J is TRBJ1-3; 7 bases map to TRBD1. This CDR3 comprises 16 residues. CDR1 is SGHVS and CDR2 is FQNEAQ in the germline V gene. The trim removed 3 bases at V and 4 bases at J, leaving 9 bases unmatched. The DNA of the CDR3 is TGTGCCAGCAGCTTGGGGCCGACAGGGACCGGAAACACCATATATTTT. Its protein product is CASSLGPTGTGNTIYF.

This chain links TRBV6-5 with TRBJ2-1; the D is unclear. V shed 0 bases and J shed 9 bases, with 6 bases lying between them. Germline CDR1 is MNHEY and CDR2 is SVGAGI. The CDR3 consists of 12 residues. The chain's CDR3 is CASSYSTGEQFF. The DNA of the CDR3 is TGTGCCAGCAGTTACTCGACGGGTGAGCAGTTCTTC.

This chain connects TRBV9 to TRBJ2-6; D remains unclear. Germline lookup yields CDR1 SGDLS and CDR2 YYNGEE. There are 18 residues in the CDR3. The V and J ends lost 3 bases and 0 bases respectively, with 16 bases between them. DNA of the CDR3: TGTGCCAGCAGCGCGTACCCGACTGTAACCTCTGGGGCCAACGTCCTGACTTTC. Translating it yields CASSAYPTVTSGANVLTF.

The V gene is TRBV28, the J gene TRBJ2-1, with D possibly TRBD1 on 6 matching bases. The CDR3 runs 16 residues. V lost 7 bases, J lost 4 bases, and 20 bases lay in between. Per germline, CDR1 MDHEN and CDR2 SYDVKM. CDR3: CASTLNGRGGYNEQFF. CDR3 DNA sequence: TGTGCCAGCACCCTCAACGGCAGGGGCGGATACAATGAGCAGTTCTTC.

The chain links TRBV7-9 to TRBJ2-7, with 8 bases lining up with TRBD2. The CDR3 has 18 amino acids. V was pared by 1 base and J by 3 bases, with 14 bases of the junction left unmatched. Germline V CDR1 and CDR2: SEHNR, FQNEAQ (reference sequence). The CDR3 spells CASSLGAGVAGKRYEQYF. The CDR3 DNA sequence: TGTGCCAGCAGCTTAGGGGCTGGGGTAGCGGGAAAGCGCTACGAGCAGTACTTC.

The chain employs TRBV27 and TRBJ1-1; no reliable D call. CDR3 length: 18 amino acids. V shed 5 bases and J shed 0 bases, with 22 bases lying between them. Germline assignment: CDR1 MNHEY and CDR2 SMNVEV (reference sequence). CDR3 residues: CASSDTSHPLQMNTEAFF. The CDR3 DNA reads as TGTGCCAGCAGTGACACCTCCCACCCCTTACAGATGAACACTGAAGCTTTCTTT.

The CDR3: CASSQDGGASGNYEQFF. DNA for the CDR3: TGTGCCAGCAGCCAAGATGGGGGGGCTAGCGGGAACTATGAGCAGTTCTTC. The chain has TRBV14 and TRBJ2-1, with 9 bases fitting TRBD2. The V segment lost 0 bases and the J segment 8 bases; nucleotides outside the gene matches: 11. CDR3 length: 17 amino acids. Germline lookup yields CDR1 SGHDN and CDR2 FVKESK.

This clone was seen a single time. The chain carries TRBV6-5 and TRBJ2-7; 10 bases match TRBD2. The CDR3 runs 13 residues. CDR1 is MNHEY, CDR2 SVGAGI, per germline. With V trimmed by 6 bases and J by 5 bases, 4 bases remained unmatched. In nucleotides, the CDR3 is TGTGCCAGCAGGTTAGCGGGAGGTAACGAGCAGTACTTC. This sequence encodes CASRLAGGNEQYF.

J is TRBJ2-7 and V is TRBV7-8, with 8 bases identical to TRBD2. Trimming removed 2 bases from V and 0 bases from J; junction bases left unmatched: 9. The CDR3 sequence is 17 residues long. Per germline, CDR1 SGHVS and CDR2 FQNEAQ. The CDR3 is CASSLTFVAGSSYEQYF. DNA for the CDR3: TGTGCCAGCAGCTTAACGTTTGTAGCGGGAAGCTCCTACGAGCAGTACTTC.

The chain recombines TRBV2 with TRBJ1-6; tentative D call: TRBD1 (5 bases). This CDR3 spans 17 amino acids. Germline CDR1 and CDR2: SNHLY and FYNNEI. V lost 6 bases and J 6 bases, leaving 21 bases between the germline ends. The CDR3 coding sequence is TGTGCCAGCAGGGTTTACGGCGGGGCGCGAAGTAATTCACCCCTCCACTTT. Translated, it gives CASRVYGGARSNSPLHF.

The rearrangement links TRBV12-3 or TRBV12-4 to TRBJ1-2; possibly TRBD1 for D (6 bases). V lost 5 bases to trimming and J lost 8 bases, with 15 bases between them. This CDR3 contains 13 residues. In DNA, the CDR3 is TGTGCCAGCAGTCCAGGGGAGGGGGAAGGCTACACCTTC. Protein product: CASSPGEGEGYTF.

The gene calls are TRBV7-9 and TRBJ2-7, with 12 bases that match TRBD2. V lost 3 bases, J lost 2 bases, and 14 bases stayed unmatched. CDR3 length: 19 amino acids. Looked up from germline, CDR1 is SEHNR and CDR2 is FQNEAQ (reference sequence). CDR3 residues: CASSFPVGLAGGSTYEQYF. The CDR3 DNA reads as TGTGCCAGCAGCTTCCCGGTCGGGCTAGCGGGAGGGTCCACCTACGAGCAGTACTTC.